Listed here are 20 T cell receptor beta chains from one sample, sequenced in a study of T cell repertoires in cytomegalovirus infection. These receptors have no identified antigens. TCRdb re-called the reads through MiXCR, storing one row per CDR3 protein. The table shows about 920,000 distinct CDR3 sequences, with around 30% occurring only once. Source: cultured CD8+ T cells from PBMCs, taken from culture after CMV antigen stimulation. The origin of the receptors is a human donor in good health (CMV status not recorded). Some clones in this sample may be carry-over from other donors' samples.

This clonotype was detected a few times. As DNA, the CDR3 is TGTGCCAGCAGCGAAACGACTAGCCGCGAGCAGTACGTC. Its protein product is CASSETTSREQYV. The chain combines TRBV11-3 with TRBJ2-7; 7 bases align to TRBD2. This CDR3 contains 13 residues. From germline, CDR1 is SGHNT and CDR2 YENEEA. J gave up 6 bases and V 5 bases, and 7 bases lay outside the gene matches.

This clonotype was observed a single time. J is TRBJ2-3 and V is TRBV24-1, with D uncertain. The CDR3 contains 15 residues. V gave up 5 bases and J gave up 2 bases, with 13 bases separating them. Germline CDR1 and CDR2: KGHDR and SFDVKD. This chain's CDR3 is CATSVRSSPTDTQYF. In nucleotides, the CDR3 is TGTGCCACCAGTGTCCGGTCCAGCCCCACAGATACGCAGTATTTT.

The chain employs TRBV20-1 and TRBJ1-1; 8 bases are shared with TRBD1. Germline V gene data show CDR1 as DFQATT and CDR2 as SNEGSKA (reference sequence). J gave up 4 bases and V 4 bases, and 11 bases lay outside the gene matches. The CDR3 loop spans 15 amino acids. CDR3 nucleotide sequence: TGCAGTGCTACATTATTCCAGGGGGCGTCCACTGAAGCTTTCTTT. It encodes CSATLFQGASTEAFF.

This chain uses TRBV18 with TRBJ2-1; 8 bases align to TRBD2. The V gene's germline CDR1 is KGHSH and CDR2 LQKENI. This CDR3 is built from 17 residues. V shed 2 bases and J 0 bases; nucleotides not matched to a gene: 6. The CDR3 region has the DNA TGTGCCAGCTCACCAATTGCGGGGGGTAGCTCCTACAATGAGCAGTTCTTC. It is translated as CASSPIAGGSSYNEQFF.

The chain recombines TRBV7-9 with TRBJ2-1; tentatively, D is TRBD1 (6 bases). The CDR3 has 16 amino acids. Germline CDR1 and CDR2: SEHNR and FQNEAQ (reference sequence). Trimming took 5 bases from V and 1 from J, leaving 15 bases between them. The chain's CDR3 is CASSGLQGQSYNEQFF. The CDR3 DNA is TGTGCCAGCAGCGGGTTGCAGGGGCAGTCCTACAATGAGCAGTTCTTC.

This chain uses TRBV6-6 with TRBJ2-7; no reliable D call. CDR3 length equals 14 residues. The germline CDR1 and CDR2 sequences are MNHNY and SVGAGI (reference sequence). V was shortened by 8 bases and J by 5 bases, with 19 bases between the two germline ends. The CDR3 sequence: CASEFWTASDEQYF. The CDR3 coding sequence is TGTGCCAGCGAATTTTGGACGGCCAGTGACGAGCAGTACTTC.

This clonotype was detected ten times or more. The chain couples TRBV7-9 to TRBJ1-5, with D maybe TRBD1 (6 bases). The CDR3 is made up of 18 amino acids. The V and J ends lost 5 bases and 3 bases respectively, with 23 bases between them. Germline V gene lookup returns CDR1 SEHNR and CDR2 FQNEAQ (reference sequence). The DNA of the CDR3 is TGTGCCAGCAGCCCCGGGGCGGCGGGACACCTTCCCAATCAGCCCCAGCATTTT. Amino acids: CASSPGAAGHLPNQPQHF.

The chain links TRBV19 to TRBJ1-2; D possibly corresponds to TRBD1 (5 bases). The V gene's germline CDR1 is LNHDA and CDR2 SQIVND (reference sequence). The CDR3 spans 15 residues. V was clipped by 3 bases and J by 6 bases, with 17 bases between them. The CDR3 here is CASSIRAGCLDGYTF. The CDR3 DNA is TGTGCCAGTAGTATTCGGGCAGGGTGTCTCGATGGCTACACCTTC.

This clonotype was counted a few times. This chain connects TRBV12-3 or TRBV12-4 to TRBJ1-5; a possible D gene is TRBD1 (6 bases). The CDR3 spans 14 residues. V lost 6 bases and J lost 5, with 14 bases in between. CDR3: CASRLGTSDQPQHF. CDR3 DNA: TGTGCCAGCAGACTAGGGACATCGGATCAGCCCCAGCATTTT.

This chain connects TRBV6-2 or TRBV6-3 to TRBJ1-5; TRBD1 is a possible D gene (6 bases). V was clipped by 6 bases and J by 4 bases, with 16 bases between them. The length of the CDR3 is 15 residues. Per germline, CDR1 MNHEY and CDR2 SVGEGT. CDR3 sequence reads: CASRGGAGRNQPQHF. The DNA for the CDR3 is TGTGCCAGCAGAGGGGGGGCTGGTCGGAATCAGCCCCAGCATTTT.

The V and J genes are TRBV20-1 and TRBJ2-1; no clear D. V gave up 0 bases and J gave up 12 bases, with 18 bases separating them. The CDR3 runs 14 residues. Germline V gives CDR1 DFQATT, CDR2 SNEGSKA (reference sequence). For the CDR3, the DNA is TGCAGTGCTAGAGAGCCGATCTCAGGACCTCTGCAGTTCTTC. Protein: CSAREPISGPLQFF.

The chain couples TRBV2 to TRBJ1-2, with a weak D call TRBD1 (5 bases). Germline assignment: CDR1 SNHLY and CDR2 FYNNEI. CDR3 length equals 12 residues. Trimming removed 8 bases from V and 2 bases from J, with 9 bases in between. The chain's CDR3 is CASAGRNYGYTF. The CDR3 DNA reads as TGTGCCAGCGCGGGGCGGAACTATGGCTACACCTTC.

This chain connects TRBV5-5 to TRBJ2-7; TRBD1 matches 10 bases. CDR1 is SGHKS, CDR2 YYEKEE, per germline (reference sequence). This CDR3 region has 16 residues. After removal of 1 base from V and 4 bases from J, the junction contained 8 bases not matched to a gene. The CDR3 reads CASSLFIGTGAYEQYF. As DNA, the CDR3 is TGTGCCAGCAGCTTGTTCATAGGGACAGGGGCGTACGAGCAGTACTTC.

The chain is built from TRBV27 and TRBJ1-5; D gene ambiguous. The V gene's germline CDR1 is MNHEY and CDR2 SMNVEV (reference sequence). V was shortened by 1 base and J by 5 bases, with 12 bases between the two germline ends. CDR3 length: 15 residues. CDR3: CASSLFAQDHQPQHF. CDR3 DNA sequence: TGTGCCAGCAGTTTATTTGCGCAGGACCATCAGCCCCAGCATTTT.

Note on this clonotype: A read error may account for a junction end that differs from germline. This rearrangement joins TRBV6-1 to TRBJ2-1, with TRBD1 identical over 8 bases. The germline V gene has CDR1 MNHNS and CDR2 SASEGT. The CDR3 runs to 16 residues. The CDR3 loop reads CASSGDRPNTYNEKFF. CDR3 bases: TGTGCCAGCAGTGGGGACAGGCCGAACACCTACAATGAGAAGTTCTTC.

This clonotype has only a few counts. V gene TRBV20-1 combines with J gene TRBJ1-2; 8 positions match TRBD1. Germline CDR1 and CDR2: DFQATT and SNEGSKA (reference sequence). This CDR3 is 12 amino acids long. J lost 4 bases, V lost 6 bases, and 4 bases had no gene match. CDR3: CSAQDRGYGYTF. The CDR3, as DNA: TGCAGTGCCCAAGACAGGGGCTATGGCTACACCTTC.

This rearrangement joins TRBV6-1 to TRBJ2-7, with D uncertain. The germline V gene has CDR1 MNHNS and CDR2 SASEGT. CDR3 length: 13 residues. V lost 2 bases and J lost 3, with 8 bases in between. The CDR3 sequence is CASSETSNYEQYV. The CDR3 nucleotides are TGTGCCAGCAGTGAAACCAGCAACTACGAGCAGTACGTC.

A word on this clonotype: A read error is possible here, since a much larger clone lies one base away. DNA of the CDR3: TGTGCCAGCAGTTTTCCAGGGAGGGGCAACTATGGCTACACCTTC. This gives the protein CASSFPGRGNYGYTF. The chain recombines TRBV12-3 or TRBV12-4 with TRBJ1-2; possible D gene TRBD1, 5 bases. The CDR3 sequence is 15 residues long. Trimming cost V 3 bases and J 2 bases, with 13 bases left between them.

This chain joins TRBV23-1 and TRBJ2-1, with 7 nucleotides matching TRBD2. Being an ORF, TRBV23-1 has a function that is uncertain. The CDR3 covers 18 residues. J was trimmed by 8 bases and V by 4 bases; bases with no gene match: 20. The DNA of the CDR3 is TGCGCCAGCAGTCCGGGAGGTACGGGGCCCATCTACGGCGATGAGCAGTTCTTC. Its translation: CASSPGGTGPIYGDEQFF.

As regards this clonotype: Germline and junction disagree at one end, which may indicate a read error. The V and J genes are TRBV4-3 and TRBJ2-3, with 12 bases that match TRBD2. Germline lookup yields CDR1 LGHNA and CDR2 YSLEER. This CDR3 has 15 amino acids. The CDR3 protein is CASGQDWTSGMPQYF. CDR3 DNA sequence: TGCGCCAGCGGCCAAGATTGGACTAGCGGGATGCCGCAGTATTTT.